The next 9 T cell receptor beta chains were all read from a single sample in a study of T-cell memory formation after mild COVID-19. In TCRdb, the 5' RACE reads were re-called with MiXCR into one record per CDR3 protein. Here the sample spans approximately 400,000 distinct CDR3 sequences, roughly a quarter being singletons. Specimen: PBMCs or a T cell subset sorted from them (not recorded which). Receptor source: an adult woman who had mild COVID-19 (a few samples of this study predate the infection). Cell type and time point are not known.

This rearrangement joins TRBV6-1 to TRBJ1-2, with 9 positions matching TRBD1. This CDR3 contains 14 residues. The germline V gene has CDR1 MNHNS and CDR2 SASEGT. Losses at the gene ends were 6 bases for V and 3 bases for J; bases not matched to a gene: 5. CDR3 protein: CASSYRGQDYGYTF. The CDR3 DNA sequence: TGTGCCAGCAGCTACAGGGGGCAGGACTATGGCTACACCTTC.

V is TRBV27 and J is TRBJ2-7, with D tentatively TRBD1 or TRBD2 (5 bases each). Germline V gives CDR1 MNHEY, CDR2 SMNVEV (reference sequence). This CDR3 region has 17 residues. Deletions cut 5 bases from V and 3 bases from J, with 23 bases between. DNA of the CDR3: TGTGCCAGCAGTAGGGCAGGGAGAGGTATCGTGGGCTACGAGCAGTACTTC. Translating it yields CASSRAGRGIVGYEQYF.

This clonotype was seen a few times. The rearrangement uses TRBV2 and TRBJ2-2, with D hard to call. CDR1 is SNHLY, CDR2 FYNNEI, per germline. The CDR3 contains 15 residues. Trimming stripped 5 bases from V and 0 bases from J, with 10 bases between. This CDR3 is CASSKDASNTGELFF. The CDR3 nucleotides are TGTGCCAGCAGTAAGGACGCTTCGAACACCGGGGAGCTGTTTTTT.

The genes are TRBV4-1 and TRBJ1-5; weak D call: TRBD1 (6 bases). The CDR3 has 15 amino acids. Trimming took off 4 bases at V and 7 bases at J, with 17 bases between the two ends. CDR1 is MGHRA and CDR2 is YSYEKL in the germline V gene. The CDR3 DNA reads as TGCGCCAGCAGCCGCCTACCGGGGGGCGGGCAGCCCCAGCATTTT. Translation: CASSRLPGGGQPQHF.

The gene calls are TRBV5-5 and TRBJ1-1; D gene unclear. V dropped 1 base and J dropped 5 bases, with 18 bases sitting between them. This CDR3 comprises 16 residues. Germline V CDR1 and CDR2: SGHKS, YYEKEE (reference sequence). CDR3: CASSLKDSGDRTEAFF. CDR3 bases: TGTGCCAGCAGCTTGAAGGACTCCGGGGATAGGACTGAAGCTTTCTTT.

This clonotype was seen a few times. This chain connects TRBV5-1 to TRBJ2-1; 11 bases line up with TRBD2. The CDR3 totals 16 residues. V trimming: 4 bases; J trimming: 6 bases; junction bases outside the gene matches: 9. The germline gives CDR1 SGHRS, CDR2 YFSETQ. The CDR3 region is CASSPPLAGEGNEQFF. Here the CDR3 DNA reads TGCGCCAGCAGCCCCCCACTAGCGGGGGAGGGCAATGAGCAGTTCTTC.

The V gene is TRBV5-6, the J gene TRBJ1-2; D possibly corresponds to TRBD1 (5 bases). The ends were cut back, 6 bases at V and 6 bases at J, with 18 bases in the middle. The germline V gene has CDR1 SGHDT and CDR2 YYEEEE. The CDR3 sequence is 14 residues long. The CDR3, as DNA: TGTGCCAGCACCAGGGTTGGGAATCTAGATGGCTACACCTTC. Protein product: CASTRVGNLDGYTF.

This chain links TRBV7-9 with TRBJ2-3; a weak D match, TRBD2 (6 bases). The V end lost 5 bases, the J end lost 8 bases, and 17 bases lay between the germline ends. The CDR3 totals 14 residues. The V gene's germline CDR1 is SEHNR and CDR2 FQNEAQ (reference sequence). CDR3 DNA sequence: TGTGCCAGCAGCCCCCGGAGGGGCGAAGGTACGCAGTATTTT. Its protein product is CASSPRRGEGTQYF.

Only one count was recorded for this clonotype. This could be a read error, since a much larger clone is one nucleotide away. The chain links TRBV5-1 to TRBJ2-7, with unresolved D. Deletions cut 0 bases from V and 2 bases from J, with 9 bases between. CDR3 size: 14 residues. Germline CDR1 is SGHRS and CDR2 is YFSETQ. DNA for the CDR3: TGCGCCAGCAGCTTGGAAATAGGCGCCTACGAGCAGTACTTC. It translates to CASSLEIGAYEQYF.